These 3 T cell receptor beta chains were all obtained from the same sample, sequenced in a study of T cell responses to AZD1222 COVID-19 vaccine. Profiled with immunoSEQ multiplex PCR; TCRdb holds only in-frame clones, not every one. The sample lists 140,000 to 150,000 clones; roughly 90% were seen once. Sample: peripheral blood, taken 28 days after the second AZD1222 dose. Receptor source: an adult who received the AZD1222 COVID-19 vaccine.

A single count supports this clone. This chain joins TRBV5-1 and TRBJ1-4; D is unclear. V lost 5 bases to trimming and J lost 0 bases, with 5 bases between them. The CDR3 extends over 13 amino acids. CDR1 SGHRS and CDR2 YFSETQ come from the germline V gene. CDR3 amino acids: CASRGPTNEKLFF. The CDR3, as DNA: TGCGCCAGCAGAGGGCCAACTAATGAAAAACTGTTTTTT.

The chain couples TRBV28 to TRBJ1-2, with 7 bases fitting TRBD1. V shed 8 bases and J 2 bases; nucleotides not matched to a gene: 8. This CDR3 contains 14 residues. Germline V gives CDR1 MDHEN, CDR2 SYDVKM. The DNA of the CDR3 is TGTGCCAGCTCCCCGGGACAGTGGAACTATGGCTACACCTTC. This encodes CASSPGQWNYGYTF.

This chain connects TRBV13 to TRBJ1-5; no clear D. This CDR3 has 13 amino acids. CDR1 is PRHDT, CDR2 FYEKMQ, per germline (reference sequence). The V end was cut by 3 bases, the J end by 2 bases, with 5 bases between. The CDR3 DNA is TGTGCCAGCAGCTTTCGTCGCAATCAGCCCCAGCATTTT. Translating gives CASSFRRNQPQHF.